This TCR beta chain was sequenced for a study of shared clonotypes between healthy human individuals. Study as a whole: The composition of the donors was a couple of women and a few men aged 18 to 49.

Germline V CDR1 and CDR2: SGHTA, FQGNSA. The J segment lost 7 bases and the V segment lost 5 bases, leaving 3 bases of the junction unmatched. This CDR3 has 14 amino acids. Unsorted PBMC samples were amplified in replicate PCRs containing roughly 300 ng DNA, 30,000 to 35,000 T cell genomes. Ten immunoSEQ deep assay plates were used by the authors to sequence unsorted PBMC DNA. Measured with immunoSEQ multiplex PCR; TCRdb has only the in-frame clones, and not every one. The sample gives some 530,000 clones, approximately 80% of which show up once; 12% is in the top ten. This clone was seen just once. Sequencing was done on a sample of PBMCs. The clonotype originates from a woman between 40 and 55 years old in good health. Some clones in this sample may be carry-over from other donors' samples. The chain has TRBV7-2 and TRBJ2-7; 15 bases line up with TRBD2. The CDR3 coding sequence is TGTGCCAGCAGCCAGGGACTAGCGGGAGGAGAGCAGTACTTC. Translating it yields CASSQGLAGGEQYF.